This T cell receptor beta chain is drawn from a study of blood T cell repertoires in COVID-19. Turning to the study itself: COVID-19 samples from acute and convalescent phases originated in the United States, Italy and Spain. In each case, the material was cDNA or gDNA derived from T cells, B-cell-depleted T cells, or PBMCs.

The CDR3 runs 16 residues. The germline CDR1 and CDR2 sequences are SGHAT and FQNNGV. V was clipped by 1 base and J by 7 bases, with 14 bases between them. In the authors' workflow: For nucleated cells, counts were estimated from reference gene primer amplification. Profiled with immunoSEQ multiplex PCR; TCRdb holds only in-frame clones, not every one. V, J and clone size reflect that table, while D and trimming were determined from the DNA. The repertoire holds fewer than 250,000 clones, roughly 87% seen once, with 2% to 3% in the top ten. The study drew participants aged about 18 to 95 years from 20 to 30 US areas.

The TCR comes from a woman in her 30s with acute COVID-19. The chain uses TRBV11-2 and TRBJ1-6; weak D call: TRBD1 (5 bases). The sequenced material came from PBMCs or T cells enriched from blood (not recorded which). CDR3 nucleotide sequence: TGTGCCAGCAGCTTAGTACGGGCAGGGCGGAATTCACCCCTCCACTTT. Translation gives CASSLVRAGRNSPLHF.